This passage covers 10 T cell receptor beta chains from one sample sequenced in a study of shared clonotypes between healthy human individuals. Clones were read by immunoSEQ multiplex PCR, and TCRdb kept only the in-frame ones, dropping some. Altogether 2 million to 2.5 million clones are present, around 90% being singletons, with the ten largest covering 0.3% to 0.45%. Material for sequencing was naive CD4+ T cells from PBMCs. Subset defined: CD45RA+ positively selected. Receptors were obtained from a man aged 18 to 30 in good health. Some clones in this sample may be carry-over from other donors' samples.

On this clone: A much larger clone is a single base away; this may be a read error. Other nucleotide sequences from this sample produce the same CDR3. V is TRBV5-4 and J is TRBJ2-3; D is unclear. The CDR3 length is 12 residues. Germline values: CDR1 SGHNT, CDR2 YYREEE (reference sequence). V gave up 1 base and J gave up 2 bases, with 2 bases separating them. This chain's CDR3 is CASSLYTDTQYF. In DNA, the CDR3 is TGTGCCAGCAGCTTGTACACAGATACGCAGTATTTT.

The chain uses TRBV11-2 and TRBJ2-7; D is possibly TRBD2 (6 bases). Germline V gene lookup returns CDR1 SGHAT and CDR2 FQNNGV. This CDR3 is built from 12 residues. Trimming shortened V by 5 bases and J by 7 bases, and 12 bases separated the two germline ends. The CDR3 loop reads CASSPSGGEQYF. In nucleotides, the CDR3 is TGTGCCAGCAGCCCCAGCGGAGGGGAGCAGTACTTC.

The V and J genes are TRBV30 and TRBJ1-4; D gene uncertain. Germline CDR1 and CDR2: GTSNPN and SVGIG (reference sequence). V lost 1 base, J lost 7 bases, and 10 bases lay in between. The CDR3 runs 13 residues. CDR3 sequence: CAWSDTRSEKLFF. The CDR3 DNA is TGTGCCTGGAGTGATACGAGGAGTGAAAAACTGTTTTTT.

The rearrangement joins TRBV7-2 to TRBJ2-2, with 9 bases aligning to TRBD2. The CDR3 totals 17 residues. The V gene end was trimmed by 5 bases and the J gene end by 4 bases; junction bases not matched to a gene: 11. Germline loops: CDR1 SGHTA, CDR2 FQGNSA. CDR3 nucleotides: TGTGCCAGCAGCCACCCAGCGGGAGGCCGTGGCACCGGGGAGCTGTTTTTT. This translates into CASSHPAGGRGTGELFF.

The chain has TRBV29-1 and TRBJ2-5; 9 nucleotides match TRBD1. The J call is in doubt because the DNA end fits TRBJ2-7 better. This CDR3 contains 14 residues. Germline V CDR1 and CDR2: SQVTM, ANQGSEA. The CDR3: CSATGGVIPYEQYF. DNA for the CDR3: TGCAGCGCAACAGGGGGCGTAATCCCCTACGAGCAGTACTTC.

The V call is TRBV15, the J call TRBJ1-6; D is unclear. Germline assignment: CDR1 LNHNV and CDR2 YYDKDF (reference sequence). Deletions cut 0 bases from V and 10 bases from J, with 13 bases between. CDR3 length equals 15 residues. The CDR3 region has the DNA TGTGCCACCAGCAGAGACGGAGCATCCGTCTCACCCCTCCACTTT. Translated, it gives CATSRDGASVSPLHF. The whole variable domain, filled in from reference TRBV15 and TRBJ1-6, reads DAMVIQNPRYQVTQFGKPVTLSCSQTLNHNVMYWYQQKSSQAPKLLFHYYDKDFNNEADTPDNFQSRRPNTSFCFLDIRSPGLGDTAMYLCATSRDGASVSPLHFGNGTRLTVT.

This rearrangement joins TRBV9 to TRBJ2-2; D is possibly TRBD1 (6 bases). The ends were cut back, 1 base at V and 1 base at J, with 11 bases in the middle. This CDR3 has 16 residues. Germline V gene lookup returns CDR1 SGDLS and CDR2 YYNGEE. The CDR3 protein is CASSVNGGGNTGELFF. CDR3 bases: TGTGCCAGCAGCGTAAATGGGGGCGGGAACACCGGGGAGCTGTTTTTT.

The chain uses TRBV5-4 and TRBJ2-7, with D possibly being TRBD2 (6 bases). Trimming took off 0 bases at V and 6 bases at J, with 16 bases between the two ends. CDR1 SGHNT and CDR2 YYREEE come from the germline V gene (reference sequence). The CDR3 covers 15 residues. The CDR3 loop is CASSLGAPRGSEQYF. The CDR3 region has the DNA TGTGCCAGCAGCTTGGGGGCTCCTCGGGGGAGCGAGCAGTACTTC.

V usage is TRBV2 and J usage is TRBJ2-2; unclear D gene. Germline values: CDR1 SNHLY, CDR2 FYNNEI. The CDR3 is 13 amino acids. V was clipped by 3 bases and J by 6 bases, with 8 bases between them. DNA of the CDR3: TGTGCCAGCAGTGACCCGAGGCCCGGGGAGCTGTTTTTT. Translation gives CASSDPRPGELFF.

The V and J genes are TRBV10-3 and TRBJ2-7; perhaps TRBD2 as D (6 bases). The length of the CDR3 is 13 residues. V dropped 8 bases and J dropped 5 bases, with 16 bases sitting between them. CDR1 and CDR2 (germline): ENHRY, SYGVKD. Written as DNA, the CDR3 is TGTGCCATCCGCTCTGGGGGGTTGGACGAGCAGTACTTC. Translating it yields CAIRSGGLDEQYF.